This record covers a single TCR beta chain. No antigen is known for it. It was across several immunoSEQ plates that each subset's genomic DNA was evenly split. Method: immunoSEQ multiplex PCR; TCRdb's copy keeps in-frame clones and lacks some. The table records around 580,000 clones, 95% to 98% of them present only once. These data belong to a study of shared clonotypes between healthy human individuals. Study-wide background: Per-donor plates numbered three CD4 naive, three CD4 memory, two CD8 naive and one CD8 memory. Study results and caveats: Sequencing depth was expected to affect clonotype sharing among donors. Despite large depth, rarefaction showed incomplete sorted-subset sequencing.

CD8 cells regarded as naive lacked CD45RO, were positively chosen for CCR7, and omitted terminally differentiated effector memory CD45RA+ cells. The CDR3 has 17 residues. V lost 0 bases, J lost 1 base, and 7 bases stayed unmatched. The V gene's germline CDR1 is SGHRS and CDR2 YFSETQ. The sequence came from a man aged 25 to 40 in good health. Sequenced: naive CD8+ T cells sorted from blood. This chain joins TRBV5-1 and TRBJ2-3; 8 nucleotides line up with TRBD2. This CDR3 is CASSLVSAGAGTDTQYF. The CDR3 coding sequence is TGCGCCAGCAGCTTGGTCTCAGCGGGAGCTGGCACAGATACGCAGTATTTT. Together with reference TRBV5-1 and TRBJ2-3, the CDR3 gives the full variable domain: KAGVTQTPRYLIKTRGQQVTLSCSPISGHRSVSWYQQTPGQGLQFLFEYFSETQRNKGNFPGRFSGRQFSNSRSEMNVSTLELGDSALYLCASSLVSAGAGTDTQYFGPGTRLTVL.